This TCR beta chain was sequenced during a study of T cell repertoires in cytomegalovirus infection. Overall study context: The authors used CMV epitopes that were HLA-C-restricted (recently identified) and HLA-B-restricted (well studied).

Germline values: CDR1 SGHVS, CDR2 FQNEAQ. The V end lost 5 bases, the J end lost 9 bases, and 11 bases lay between the germline ends. The CDR3 spans 12 residues. Findings and caveats of the study: In two of eight donors, the top clonotype was HLA-C-restricted CMV-specific.

Using its own MiXCR run on the reads, TCRdb lists one record per CDR3 protein. This sample carries under 90,000 distinct CDR3 sequences, about 45% of them seen once, and the ten largest clones take approximately 95%. This clonotype appeared a few times. Its specificity is unknown. The sequence derives from a human donor in good health (CMV status not recorded). Some clones in this sample may be carry-over from other donors' samples. This specimen consisted of CD8+ T cells from cultured PBMCs, obtained from culture after CMV antigen stimulation. The genes are TRBV7-8 and TRBJ1-5, with a tentative D call TRBD1 (6 bases). As DNA, the CDR3 is TGTGCCAGCAGCCTACAGGGACGGCCCCAGCATTTT. This sequence encodes CASSLQGRPQHF.